This T cell receptor (beta chain) was captured in a study of neurological immune-mediated disorders. About this clonotype itself: Its antigen remains unidentified.

V was trimmed by 8 bases and J by 2 bases, leaving 9 bases between them. This CDR3 contains 11 residues. CDR1 is SQVTM, CDR2 ANQGSEA, per germline. General study results and limits: The absence of shared CDR3 amino acid sequences among expanded clones across subjects suggests private repertoires in all groups.

Synthesis of cDNA was accomplished via 5'RACE employing 10-nucleotide random UMIs. In TCRdb, the 5' RACE reads were re-called with MiXCR into one record per CDR3 protein. Here the sample spans almost 30,000 distinct CDR3 sequences, 12% being singletons. This sequence originates from a woman aged 55-70 years in good health. V is TRBV29-1 and J is TRBJ2-5; D may be TRBD2 (5 bases). Sequenced material: PBMCs. The CDR3 region is CSSWTQETQYF. CDR3 bases: TGCAGCTCCTGGACTCAAGAGACCCAGTACTTC. The full variable domain, with the rest looked up from reference TRBV29-1 and TRBJ2-5, is SAVISQKPSRDICQRGTSLTIQCQVDSQVTMMFWYRQQPGQSLTLIATANQGSEATYESGFVIDKFPISRPNLTFSTLTVSNMSPEDSSIYLCSSWTQETQYFGPGTRLLVL.